The 10 T cell receptor beta chains reported below all come from one sample, sequenced in a study of CD8+ T cells in alopecia areata. The sequencing template was cDNA reverse transcribed from extracted RNA. Here immunoSEQ multiplex PCR was the method, and the copy in TCRdb shows in-frame clones only, minus some. The data contain roughly 250,000 clones, about three fifths of them seen just once; the ten biggest clones take up around 0.84%. The treatment is: oral pan-JAK inhibitor, 5-10 mg twice daily. The sequences come from CD4+ T cells sorted from blood, collected between weeks 51 and 54, from a patient treated with tofacitinib. Source of these receptors: a human donor with alopecia areata.

The chain links TRBV19 to TRBJ2-5; 14 nucleotides agree with TRBD2. V lost 9 bases to trimming and J lost 7 bases; unmatched junction nucleotides: 4. CDR3 length: 13 amino acids. The V gene's germline CDR1 is LNHDA and CDR2 SQIVND (reference sequence). CDR3 region: CASGLAGGPTQYF. The CDR3 nucleotides read TGTGCCAGCGGACTAGCGGGGGGACCGACCCAGTACTTC.

J is TRBJ2-5 and V is TRBV5-1, with 7 bases matching TRBD1. The CDR3 consists of 14 residues. Per the germline V gene, CDR1 is SGHRS and CDR2 is YFSETQ. The junction had 6 bases not matched to a gene; V was cut back by 2 bases and J by 5 bases. DNA for the CDR3: TGCGCCAGCAGCTTAACAGGGGCAGGCGAGACCCAGTACTTC. It is translated as CASSLTGAGETQYF.

This clone was observed a few times. The chain couples TRBV10-3 to TRBJ2-5; D tentatively reads TRBD1 or TRBD2 (5 bases each). CDR3 length: 16 residues. The V gene lost 3 bases and the J gene lost 5 bases, with 19 bases spanning the gap. Germline CDR1 ENHRY, CDR2 SYGVKD. CDR3 amino acids: CAISDAGARVGETQYF. DNA for the CDR3: TGTGCCATCAGTGATGCCGGGGCGCGGGTCGGCGAGACCCAGTACTTC.

The chain recombines TRBV4-3 with TRBJ2-5; D assignment may be TRBD1 or TRBD2 (5 bases each). Germline lookup yields CDR1 LGHNA and CDR2 YSLEER. Trimming removed 0 bases from V and 1 base from J, with 15 bases in between. There are 17 residues in the CDR3. CDR3 DNA sequence: TGCGCCAGCAGCCAAGATCGGGGCAGTCCAGTCCAAGAGACCCAGTACTTC. It is translated as CASSQDRGSPVQETQYF.

This clone was observed a handful of times. The chain carries TRBV7-9 and TRBJ2-5; 7 nucleotides agree with TRBD1. Germline CDR1 SEHNR, CDR2 FQNEAQ (reference sequence). V shed 5 bases and J 4 bases; nucleotides not matched to a gene: 7. The CDR3 sequence is 14 residues long. This chain's CDR3 is CASSRYDRVETQYF. The DNA for the CDR3 is TGTGCCAGCAGCCGATACGACAGGGTAGAGACCCAGTACTTC.

The V and J genes are TRBV7-3 and TRBJ1-2; possibly TRBD1 for D (5 bases). This CDR3 is 13 amino acids long. Germline assignment: CDR1 SGHTA and CDR2 FQGTGA. The V gene lost 0 bases and the J gene lost 10 bases, with 12 bases spanning the gap. The CDR3 DNA reads as TGTGCCAGCAGCTTAACGTATGGGACCTACTACACCTTC. Translation: CASSLTYGTYYTF.

This chain links TRBV5-6 with TRBJ2-5; D gene ambiguous. Trimming left V 2 bases short and J 1 base short, with 12 bases between. CDR1 is SGHDT and CDR2 is YYEEEE in the germline V gene. The CDR3 spans 15 residues. The CDR3 protein is CASSFVGRSQETQYF. CDR3 nucleotides: TGTGCCAGCAGCTTCGTAGGCCGGTCCCAAGAGACCCAGTACTTC. Using reference TRBV5-6 and TRBJ2-5 for the parts outside the CDR3, the full variable domain is DAGVTQSPTHLIKTRGQQVTLRCSPKSGHDTVSWYQQALGQGPQFIFQYYEEEERQRGNFPDRFSGHQFPNYSSELNVNALLLGDSALYLCASSFVGRSQETQYFGPGTRLLVL.

This rearrangement joins TRBV2 to TRBJ2-5; D gene ambiguous. There are 13 residues in the CDR3. The V and J ends lost 4 bases and 1 base respectively, with 7 bases between them. CDR1 and CDR2 from the germline V gene are SNHLY and FYNNEI. CDR3 DNA: TGTGCCAGCAGTGTAATCGTCCAAGAGACCCAGTACTTC. Residues: CASSVIVQETQYF. The entire variable domain, with the rest obtained from reference TRBV2 and TRBJ2-5, is as follows: EPEVTQTPSHQVTQMGQEVILRCVPISNHLYFYWYRQILGQKVEFLVSFYNNEISEKSEIFDDQFSVERPDGSNFTLKIRSTKLEDSAMYFCASSVIVQETQYFGPGTRLLVL.

This rearrangement joins TRBV7-8 to TRBJ2-1; 8 nucleotides agree with TRBD2. With 4 bases clipped from V and 5 bases from J, the junction kept 7 bases outside the gene matches. The CDR3 length is 15 residues. The V gene's germline CDR1 is SGHVS and CDR2 FQNEAQ. DNA of the CDR3: TGTGCCAGCAGCTACTGGCGGGGGGCGGACAATGAGCAGTTCTTC. Translated, it gives CASSYWRGADNEQFF.

The V and J genes are TRBV18 and TRBJ1-4, with D perhaps matching TRBD1 (5 bases). Trimming pared 2 bases from V and 8 bases from J, leaving 15 bases between. The CDR3 has 15 residues. The germline CDR1 and CDR2 sequences are KGHSH and LQKENI. The CDR3 DNA follows: TGTGCCAGCTCACCAACGGGGCTGGCAGTCGAAAAACTGTTTTTT. Its translation: CASSPTGLAVEKLFF. Combining the CDR3 with reference TRBV18 and TRBJ1-4 gives the whole variable domain NAGVMQNPRHLVRRRGQEARLRCSPMKGHSHVYWYRQLPEEGLKFMVYLQKENIIDESGMPKERFSAEFPKEGPSILRIQQVVRGDSAAYFCASSPTGLAVEKLFFGSGTQLSVL.